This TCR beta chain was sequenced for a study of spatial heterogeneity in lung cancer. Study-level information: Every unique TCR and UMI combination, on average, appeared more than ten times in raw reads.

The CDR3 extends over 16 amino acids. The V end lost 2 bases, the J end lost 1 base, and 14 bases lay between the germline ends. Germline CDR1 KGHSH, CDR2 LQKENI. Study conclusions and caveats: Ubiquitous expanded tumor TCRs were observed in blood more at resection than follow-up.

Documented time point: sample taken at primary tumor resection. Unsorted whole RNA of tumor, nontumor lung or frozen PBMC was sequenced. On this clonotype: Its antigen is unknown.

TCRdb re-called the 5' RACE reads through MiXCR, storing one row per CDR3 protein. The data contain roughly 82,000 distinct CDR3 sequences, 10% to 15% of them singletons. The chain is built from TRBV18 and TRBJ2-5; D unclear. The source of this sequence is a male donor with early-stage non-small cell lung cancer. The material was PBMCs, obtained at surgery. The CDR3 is CASSPIRSALQETQYF. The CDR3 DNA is TGTGCCAGCTCACCAATACGCTCGGCGCTCCAAGAGACCCAGTACTTC.